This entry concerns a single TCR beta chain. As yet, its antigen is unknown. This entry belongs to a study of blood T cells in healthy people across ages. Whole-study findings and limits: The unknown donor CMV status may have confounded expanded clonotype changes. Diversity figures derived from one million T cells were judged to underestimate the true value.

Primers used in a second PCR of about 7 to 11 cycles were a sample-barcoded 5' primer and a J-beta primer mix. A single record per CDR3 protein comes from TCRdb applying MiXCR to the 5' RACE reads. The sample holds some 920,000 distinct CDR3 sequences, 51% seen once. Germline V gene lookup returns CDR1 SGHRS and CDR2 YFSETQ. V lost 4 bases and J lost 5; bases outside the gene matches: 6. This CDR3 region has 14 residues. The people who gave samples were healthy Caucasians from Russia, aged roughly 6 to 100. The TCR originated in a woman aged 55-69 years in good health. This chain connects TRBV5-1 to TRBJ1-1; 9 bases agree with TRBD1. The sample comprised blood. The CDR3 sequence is CASSPDRGETEAFF. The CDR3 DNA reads TGCGCCAGCAGCCCGGACAGGGGTGAAACTGAAGCTTTCTTT.